These T cell receptor beta chains were read from a single sample in a study of cytomegalovirus exposure and HLA in healthy donors. Sequencing was performed with immunoSEQ multiplex PCR; in TCRdb, only in-frame clones are kept and a portion is missing. The repertoire has 100,000 to 150,000 clones, 60% to 85% of them found once; the top ten carry less than 3.5%. Specimen: PBMCs. The origin of the receptors is a woman aged 35 to 49 in good health and CMV-seropositive. CDR3s include the opening cysteine and the closing phenylalanine or tryptophan. Fields, in order: J gene, clone size, D gene, V gene, CDR3 DNA, CDR3 protein. The D gene is left open where the match is weak. Clone size is shown for a subset of rows, as once, few, many or a class of expanded clone.

J gene: TRBJ2-1; clone size: .; D gene: .; V gene: TRBV7-3; CDR3 DNA: TGTGCCAGCAGCTTAGAGAGGGCCTTAGTAAATGAGCAGTTCTTC; CDR3 protein: CASSLERALVNEQFF
J gene: TRBJ2-5; clone size: .; D gene: TRBD1; V gene: TRBV27; CDR3 DNA: TGTGCCAGCAGTTCGACAGGGCAAGAGACCCAGTACTTC; CDR3 protein: CASSSTGQETQYF
J gene: TRBJ2-5; clone size: .; D gene: TRBD1; V gene: TRBV5-1; CDR3 DNA: TGCGCCAGCAGTCGGGGACCGACCGGGACAGGGCAGGAGACCCAGTACTTC; CDR3 protein: CASSRGPTGTGQETQYF
J gene: TRBJ1-5; clone size: .; D gene: .; V gene: TRBV10-3; CDR3 DNA: TGTGCCATCAGTGAGTCGGGCAGGGGAAGGCCTCAGCCCCAGCATTTT; CDR3 protein: CAISESGRGRPQPQHF
J gene: TRBJ2-7; clone size: few; D gene: .; V gene: TRBV9; CDR3 DNA: TGTGCCAGCAGCGTGGAATCGGTACCAGGGGAGCAGTACTTC; CDR3 protein: CASSVESVPGEQYF
J gene: TRBJ2-1; clone size: .; D gene: .; V gene: TRBV4-3; CDR3 DNA: TGCGCCAGCAGCCAAGATCTCACGAGAGGGAATGAGCAGTTCTTC; CDR3 protein: CASSQDLTRGNEQFF
J gene: TRBJ2-1; clone size: .; D gene: .; V gene: TRBV7-9; CDR3 DNA: TGTGCCAGCAGCTTAGGAGGAATTGTGTGGGACACGTACAATGAGCAGTTCTTC; CDR3 protein: CASSLGGIVWDTYNEQFF
J gene: TRBJ2-5; clone size: .; D gene: .; V gene: TRBV7-2; CDR3 DNA: TGTGCCAGCAGCCAACCGAGGGAGACCCAGTACTTC; CDR3 protein: CASSQPRETQYF
J gene: TRBJ1-2; clone size: .; D gene: TRBD1; V gene: TRBV13; CDR3 DNA: TGTGCCAGCAGGGGGACAGGGGGTCCCTATGGCTACACCTTC; CDR3 protein: CASRGTGGPYGYTF
J gene: TRBJ2-7; clone size: .; D gene: TRBD1; V gene: TRBV4-2; CDR3 DNA: TGTGCCAGCAGCCAAGGTACCGGGACAGGGTTCCACTTC; CDR3 protein: CASSQGTGTGFHF
J gene: TRBJ2-5; clone size: .; D gene: TRBD1; V gene: TRBV4-2; CDR3 DNA: TGTGCCAGCAGCCCTAGACAGGGGAGCCAAGAGACCCAGTACTTC; CDR3 protein: CASSPRQGSQETQYF
J gene: TRBJ2-7; clone size: .; D gene: .; V gene: TRBV5-6; CDR3 DNA: TGTGCCAGCAGCGGGACATGGGGCTCCTACGAGCAGTACTTC; CDR3 protein: CASSGTWGSYEQYF
J gene: TRBJ1-3; clone size: few; D gene: TRBD1; V gene: TRBV4-3; CDR3 DNA: TGCGCCAGCAGCCAAGGGGCGGCGACAGGGACTGGAAACACCATATATTTT; CDR3 protein: CASSQGAATGTGNTIYF
J gene: TRBJ2-5; clone size: .; D gene: TRBD1; V gene: TRBV15; CDR3 DNA: TGTGCCACCAGCAGGAACAGGGGTGGGGAGACCCAGTACTTC; CDR3 protein: CATSRNRGGETQYF
J gene: TRBJ2-7; clone size: .; D gene: TRBD1; V gene: TRBV19; CDR3 DNA: TGTGCCAGTAGTAACCGGGACAGTTCCTCCTACGAGCAGTACTTC; CDR3 protein: CASSNRDSSSYEQYF
J gene: TRBJ2-5; clone size: .; D gene: .; V gene: TRBV5-6; CDR3 DNA: TGTGCCAGCAGCTTCGCGGGTTCCCGAGAGACCCAGTACTTC; CDR3 protein: CASSFAGSRETQYF
J gene: TRBJ1-3; clone size: .; D gene: TRBD1; V gene: TRBV7-9; CDR3 DNA: TGTGCCAGCAGCTTCAGGGGGCATGGAAACACCATATATTTT; CDR3 protein: CASSFRGHGNTIYF
J gene: TRBJ1-5; clone size: few; D gene: .; V gene: TRBV5-8; CDR3 DNA: TGTGCCAGCAGCTTGGAAGGCGGTTATAGCAATCAGCCCCAGCATTTT; CDR3 protein: CASSLEGGYSNQPQHF
J gene: TRBJ1-6; clone size: .; D gene: .; V gene: TRBV6-1; CDR3 DNA: TGTGCCAGCAGTGAAATTTGGGCATCCTATAATTCACCCCTCCACTTT; CDR3 protein: CASSEIWASYNSPLHF
J gene: TRBJ1-2; clone size: .; D gene: .; V gene: TRBV27; CDR3 DNA: TGTGCCAGCAGTTTATCGCCACCGACAGTAAACTATGGCTACACCTTC; CDR3 protein: CASSLSPPTVNYGYTF
J gene: TRBJ1-5; clone size: .; D gene: .; V gene: TRBV7-9; CDR3 DNA: TGTGCCAGCAGCGAAAAATCCGAGGAACAGCCCCAGCATTTT; CDR3 protein: CASSEKSEEQPQHF
J gene: TRBJ2-5; clone size: once; D gene: .; V gene: TRBV18; CDR3 DNA: TGTGCCAGCTCCCGGCAGAGCGAAGAGACCCAGTACTTC; CDR3 protein: CASSRQSEETQYF
J gene: TRBJ2-2; clone size: .; D gene: TRBD2; V gene: TRBV5-4; CDR3 DNA: TGTGCCAGCAGCTTGCGCCTAGCGGGAGGGCAACTGACTAACGGGGAGCTGTTTTTT; CDR3 protein: CASSLRLAGGQLTNGELFF
J gene: TRBJ2-2; clone size: .; D gene: TRBD2; V gene: TRBV9; CDR3 DNA: TGTGCCAGCAGCGTATCTAGCGGGTTCACCGGGGAGCTGTTTTTT; CDR3 protein: CASSVSSGFTGELFF
J gene: TRBJ2-2; clone size: few; D gene: TRBD1; V gene: TRBV19; CDR3 DNA: TGTGCCAGTAGTAGGACAGGGACCGGGGAGCTGTTTTTT; CDR3 protein: CASSRTGTGELFF
J gene: TRBJ2-1; clone size: .; D gene: .; V gene: TRBV4-2; CDR3 DNA: TGTGCCAGCAGCCCAAACCCAGGAGGGTCCTACAATGAGCAGTTCTTC; CDR3 protein: CASSPNPGGSYNEQFF
J gene: TRBJ1-1; clone size: .; D gene: TRBD1; V gene: TRBV2; CDR3 DNA: TGTGCCAGCAGGGGACAGGTGAGCACTGAAGCTTTCTTT; CDR3 protein: CASRGQVSTEAFF
J gene: TRBJ1-2; clone size: .; D gene: TRBD1; V gene: TRBV7-9; CDR3 DNA: TGTGCCAGCAGCTTGGGACAGGCTAACTATGGCTACACCTTC; CDR3 protein: CASSLGQANYGYTF
J gene: TRBJ1-5; clone size: .; D gene: .; V gene: TRBV19; CDR3 DNA: TGTGCCAGTAGCCGGTCCGGTAATCAGCCCCAGCATTTT; CDR3 protein: CASSRSGNQPQHF
J gene: TRBJ2-3; clone size: .; D gene: TRBD2; V gene: TRBV15; CDR3 DNA: TGTGCCACCAGACCTACTAGCGGGGTGACAGATACGCAGTATTTT; CDR3 protein: CATRPTSGVTDTQYF
J gene: TRBJ2-5; clone size: few; D gene: .; V gene: TRBV4-2; CDR3 DNA: TGTGCCAGCAGCCAAGATGCGGAAGGAGGTGGAGAGCAGTACTTC; CDR3 protein: CASSQDAEGGGEQYF
J gene: TRBJ2-5; clone size: .; D gene: .; V gene: TRBV5-6; CDR3 DNA: TGTGCCAGCAGCTTGAGAGCAGGGGAGGAGACCCAGTACTTC; CDR3 protein: CASSLRAGEETQYF
J gene: TRBJ1-2; clone size: .; D gene: .; V gene: TRBV5-1; CDR3 DNA: TGCGCCAGCAGTCGAACCGGACTGGTGGACTATGGCTACACCTTC; CDR3 protein: CASSRTGLVDYGYTF
J gene: TRBJ2-2; clone size: .; D gene: TRBD2; V gene: TRBV5-4; CDR3 DNA: TGTGCCAGCAGCTTGAAGAGTGGACTAGCGGGGGATACCGGGGAGCTGTTTTTT; CDR3 protein: CASSLKSGLAGDTGELFF
J gene: TRBJ2-5; clone size: .; D gene: .; V gene: TRBV7-9; CDR3 DNA: TGTGCCAGCAGCTTAGGGCAGGGAAGCCAAGAGACCCAGTACTTC; CDR3 protein: CASSLGQGSQETQYF
J gene: TRBJ2-3; clone size: .; D gene: TRBD2; V gene: TRBV19; CDR3 DNA: TGTGCTTCCGGCGGGAGGACAGATACGCAGTATTTT; CDR3 protein: CASGGRTDTQYF
J gene: TRBJ2-3; clone size: .; D gene: .; V gene: TRBV4-2; CDR3 DNA: TGTGCCAGCAGCCCAGGGGGGCCTAGCACAGATACGCAGTATTTT; CDR3 protein: CASSPGGPSTDTQYF
J gene: TRBJ1-1; clone size: .; D gene: TRBD1; V gene: TRBV5-1; CDR3 DNA: TGCGCCAGCAGCTCGGGACAGGGAATGAACACTGAAGCTTTCTTT; CDR3 protein: CASSSGQGMNTEAFF
J gene: TRBJ2-7; clone size: .; D gene: TRBD1; V gene: TRBV7-9; CDR3 DNA: TGTGCCAGCAGCCTAACTCCGGGACAGGGGGATGGCGAGCAGTACTTC; CDR3 protein: CASSLTPGQGDGEQYF
J gene: TRBJ2-5; clone size: .; D gene: .; V gene: TRBV7-2; CDR3 DNA: TGTGCCAGCAGCCCCAGACGGGGAGGAGAGACCCAGTACTTC; CDR3 protein: CASSPRRGGETQYF
J gene: TRBJ2-7; clone size: .; D gene: .; V gene: TRBV6-1; CDR3 DNA: TGTGCCAGCAGTGAAGGGGCCGTAACCTACGAGCAGTACTTC; CDR3 protein: CASSEGAVTYEQYF
J gene: TRBJ1-5; clone size: .; D gene: .; V gene: TRBV28; CDR3 DNA: TGTGCCAGCAGTTTATTAGGGGAACCCAATTTGAATGGCAATCAGCCCCAGCATTTT; CDR3 protein: CASSLLGEPNLNGNQPQHF
J gene: TRBJ2-1; clone size: .; D gene: TRBD2; V gene: TRBV11-1; CDR3 DNA: TGTGCCAGCAGCTCTACTAGCGGGGGCCAGCAGTTCTTC; CDR3 protein: CASSSTSGGQQFF
J gene: TRBJ1-1; clone size: .; D gene: TRBD1; V gene: TRBV7-9; CDR3 DNA: TGTGCCAGCAGTCACGACAGGGGTCGGCCTGAAGCTTTCTTT; CDR3 protein: CASSHDRGRPEAFF
J gene: TRBJ2-5; clone size: .; D gene: TRBD1; V gene: TRBV5-4; CDR3 DNA: TGTGCCAGCAGCGGGGGACAGGAAGAGACCCAGTACTTC; CDR3 protein: CASSGGQEETQYF
J gene: TRBJ1-3; clone size: .; D gene: TRBD1; V gene: TRBV4-1; CDR3 DNA: TGCGCCAGCAGCCAGACAGGGGGTCCTGGAAACACCATATATTTT; CDR3 protein: CASSQTGGPGNTIYF
J gene: TRBJ1-2; clone size: .; D gene: .; V gene: TRBV19; CDR3 DNA: TGTGCCAGTAGTTCACCGACAGGTAGAAACTATGGCTACACCTTC; CDR3 protein: CASSSPTGRNYGYTF
J gene: TRBJ2-3; clone size: .; D gene: TRBD1; V gene: TRBV2; CDR3 DNA: TGTGCCAGCAGTGGTTATACAGGGGCAGATACGCAGTATTTT; CDR3 protein: CASSGYTGADTQYF
J gene: TRBJ1-5; clone size: few; D gene: TRBD1; V gene: TRBV7-2; CDR3 DNA: TGTGCCAGCGGGGACAGGGAAAATCAGCCCCAGCATTTT; CDR3 protein: CASGDRENQPQHF
J gene: TRBJ1-4; clone size: .; D gene: TRBD1; V gene: TRBV4-1; CDR3 DNA: TGCGCCAGCAGCCAAGGAGTTGAGGGAACAGGGGGTGAAAAACTGTTTTTT; CDR3 protein: CASSQGVEGTGGEKLFF
J gene: TRBJ1-2; clone size: .; D gene: TRBD1; V gene: TRBV29-1; CDR3 DNA: TGCAGCGTACCGGGACAGGGGGCGGGAGGCTACACCTTC; CDR3 protein: CSVPGQGAGGYTF
J gene: TRBJ1-4; clone size: .; D gene: .; V gene: TRBV27; CDR3 DNA: TGTGCCAGCAGTTTATCGTTCGGGAAGGGTGAAAAACTGTTTTTT; CDR3 protein: CASSLSFGKGEKLFF
J gene: TRBJ1-1; clone size: .; D gene: .; V gene: TRBV6-5; CDR3 DNA: TGTGCCAGCAGTTACGCGGGGGGCACTGAAGCTTTCTTT; CDR3 protein: CASSYAGGTEAFF